Sequencing of this T cell receptor beta chain was carried out in a study of blood T cell repertoires in COVID-19. Study details: Sample material is recorded as cDNA or gDNA derived from T cells, B-cell-depleted T cells, or PBMCs.

This table comes from immunoSEQ multiplex PCR, and its TCRdb copy is limited to in-frame clones, with some not included. The table includes about 63,000 clones, around 88% detected once. Germline values: CDR1 MNHEY, CDR2 SMNVEV (reference sequence). V lost 4 bases, J lost 7 bases, and 11 bases lay in between. This CDR3 has 13 amino acids. The chain joins TRBV27 to TRBJ2-4, with a tentative D call TRBD1 (7 bases). Sequences were obtained from peripheral blood. This clonotype was obtained from a human donor in a cohort sampled during active COVID-19. As DNA, the CDR3 is TGTGCCAGCAGTTACCCAGGGGGGAACATTCAGTACTTC. It translates to CASSYPGGNIQYF.